The clone carrying this T cell receptor (beta chain) was found many times. No antigen is known for it. Per the germline V gene, CDR1 is SEHNR and CDR2 is FQNEAQ (reference sequence). V dropped 5 bases and J dropped 4 bases, with 9 bases sitting between them. The CDR3 contains 12 residues. The entry originates in a study of neurological immune-mediated disorders. Study-wide results and limits: HTLV-1-associated myelopathy had the most TCR clonal expansion, whereas multiple sclerosis had the least (lower than in healthy controls).

The authors produced cDNA by 5'RACE using 10-nucleotide random UMIs. Every sequencing run drew on 15-18 subjects and yielded over 190 million TCR-beta sequences. TCRdb independently ran MiXCR on the 5' RACE reads; one entry per CDR3 protein. This sample carries roughly 62,000 distinct CDR3 sequences, around 10% of them seen once, and the ten largest clones take less than 2%. Stored at -80 C, 2 million PBMCs were the source of the unsorted libraries. This receptor was identified in a man aged 55 to 70 in good health. The specimen sequenced was PBMCs. The V and J genes are TRBV7-9 and TRBJ2-7, with D possibly matching TRBD1 (6 bases). The DNA for the CDR3 is TGTGCCAGCAGCCTACAGGGATACGAGCAGTACTTC. This sequence encodes CASSLQGYEQYF. Variable domain in full (rest from reference TRBV7-9 and TRBJ2-7): DTGVSQNPRHKITKRGQNVTFRCDPISEHNRLYWYRQTLGQGPEFLTYFQNEAQLEKSRLLSDRFSAERPKGSFSTLEIQRTEQGDSAMYLCASSLQGYEQYFGPGTRLTVT.